This T cell receptor beta chain was sequenced for a study of spatial heterogeneity in lung cancer. Study findings and constraints: The appearance of ubiquitous expanded tumor TCRs in blood was greater at resection than follow-up.

With regard to this clonotype: No antigen is known for it.

V dropped 2 bases and J dropped 0 bases, with 14 bases sitting between them. Germline V CDR1 and CDR2: SGHTA, FQGNSA. This CDR3 region has 16 residues. The time point: sample taken at primary tumor resection. Sequencing of whole RNA from tumor, nontumor lung or frozen PBMC involved no sorting. TCRdb ran MiXCR on the 5' RACE reads and lists one entry per CDR3 protein. The data show 40,000 or so distinct CDR3 sequences, with around 5.2% seen just once and 20% to 30% held by the top ten. The sequencing used PBMCs, collected at surgery. The sequence derives from a female donor with early-stage non-small cell lung cancer. This chain connects TRBV7-2 to TRBJ2-7; D may be TRBD1 (5 bases). CDR3 nucleotide sequence: TGTGCCAGCAGCTTACGCGTTGGGGCGGACTCCTACGAGCAGTACTTC. As protein: CASSLRVGADSYEQYF.